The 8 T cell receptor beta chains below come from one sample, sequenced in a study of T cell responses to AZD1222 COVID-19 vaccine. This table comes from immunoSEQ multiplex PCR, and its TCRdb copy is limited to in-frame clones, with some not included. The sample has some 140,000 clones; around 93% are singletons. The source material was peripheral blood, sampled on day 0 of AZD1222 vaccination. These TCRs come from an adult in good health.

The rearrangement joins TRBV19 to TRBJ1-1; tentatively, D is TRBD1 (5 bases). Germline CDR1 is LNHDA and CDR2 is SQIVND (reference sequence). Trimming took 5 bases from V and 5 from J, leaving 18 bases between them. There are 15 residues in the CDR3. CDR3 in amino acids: CASSSGPGRGTEAFF. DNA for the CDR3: TGTGCCAGTAGTTCGGGACCTGGGAGAGGTACTGAAGCTTTCTTT.

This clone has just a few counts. The DNA for the CDR3 is TGCGCCAGCAGCCCCCATGGGCGGTTTTACACCGGGGAGCTGTTTTTT. Amino acid sequence: CASSPHGRFYTGELFF. The rearrangement links TRBV4-1 to TRBJ2-2; D remains ambiguous. Germline CDR1 MGHRA, CDR2 YSYEKL. The length of the CDR3 is 16 residues. The V end lost 4 bases, the J end lost 3 bases, and 15 bases lay between the germline ends.

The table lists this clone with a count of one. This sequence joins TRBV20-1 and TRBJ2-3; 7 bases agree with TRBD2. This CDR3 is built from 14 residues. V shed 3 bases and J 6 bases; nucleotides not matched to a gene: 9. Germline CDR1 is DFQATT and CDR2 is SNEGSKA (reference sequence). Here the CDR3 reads CSASSGPPRDTQYF. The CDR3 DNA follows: TGCAGTGCTAGTAGCGGGCCGCCGCGTGATACGCAGTATTTT.

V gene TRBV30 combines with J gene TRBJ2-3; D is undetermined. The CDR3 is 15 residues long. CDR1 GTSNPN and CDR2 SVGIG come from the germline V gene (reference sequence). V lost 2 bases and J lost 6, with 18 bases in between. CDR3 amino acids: CAWSNLLWLGDTQYF. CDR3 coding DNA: TGTGCCTGGAGTAATCTGTTGTGGTTAGGGGATACGCAGTATTTT.

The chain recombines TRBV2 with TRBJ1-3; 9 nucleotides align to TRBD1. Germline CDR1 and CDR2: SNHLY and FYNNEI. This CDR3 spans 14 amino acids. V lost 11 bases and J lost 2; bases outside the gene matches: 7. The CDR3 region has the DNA TGTGCCGGACAGGGGACGAGGACTGGAAACACCATATATTTT. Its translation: CAGQGTRTGNTIYF.

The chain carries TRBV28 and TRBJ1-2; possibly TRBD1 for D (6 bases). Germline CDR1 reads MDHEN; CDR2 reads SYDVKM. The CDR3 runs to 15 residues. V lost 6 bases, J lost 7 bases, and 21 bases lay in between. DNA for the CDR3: TGTGCCAGCAGCATTGAGGGGGGACTACAAGGTGGCTACACCTTC. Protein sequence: CASSIEGGLQGGYTF.

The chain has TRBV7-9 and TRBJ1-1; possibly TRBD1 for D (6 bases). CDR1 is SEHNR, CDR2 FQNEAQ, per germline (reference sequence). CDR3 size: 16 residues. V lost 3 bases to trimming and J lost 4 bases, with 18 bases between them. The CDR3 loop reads CASSLSGGLFGTEAFF. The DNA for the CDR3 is TGTGCCAGCAGCTTGTCCGGGGGCTTGTTTGGCACTGAAGCTTTCTTT.

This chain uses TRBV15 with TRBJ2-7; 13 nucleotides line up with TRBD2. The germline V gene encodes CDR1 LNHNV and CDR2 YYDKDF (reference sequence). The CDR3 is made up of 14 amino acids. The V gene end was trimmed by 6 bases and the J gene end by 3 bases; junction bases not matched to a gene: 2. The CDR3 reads CATRLAGGGYEQYF. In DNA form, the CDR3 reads TGTGCCACCAGACTAGCGGGAGGGGGCTACGAGCAGTACTTC.